This TCR beta chain was profiled in a study of T-cell memory formation after mild COVID-19. TCRdb reprocessed the 5' RACE reads with MiXCR, giving one entry per CDR3 protein. The table has around 320,000 distinct CDR3 sequences, around 27% seen once. CDR3 length: 15 amino acids. With 0 bases removed from V and 8 bases from J, the gap between germline ends came to 14 bases. This clonotype was picked up a small number of times. The clonotype comes from an adult woman who had mild COVID-19 (a few samples of this study predate the infection). Cell type and time point are not known. The V gene is TRBV12-3 or TRBV12-4, the J gene TRBJ1-5; the D is unclear. The sequencing sample was made of PBMCs or a T cell subset sorted from them (not recorded which). The CDR3 DNA reads as TGTGCCAGCAGTTTAGCGCGTCGGGGTTCGGAGCCCCAGCATTTT. The encoded protein is CASSLARRGSEPQHF.